This T cell receptor beta chain originates from a study of blood T cell repertoires in COVID-19 (dated by TCRdb to 2019 to 2021). Looking at the study overall: Samples from collaborators originated in the United States, Italy and Spain and spanned both the acute and convalescent phases of COVID-19. The prospective study material was composed of cDNA or gDNA derived from T cells, B-cell-depleted T cells, or PBMCs. The dataset comprised deeply sampled blood TCRbeta repertoires from subjects exposed to, actively infected with, or recovered from COVID-19. The repertoires were made available in a free public database intended to serve as a resource for research on the immune response to SARS-CoV-2. Samples were obtained from the ongoing ImmuneRACE study (first 160 participants) and from 1,200 or so subjects provided by 6 global collaborators. Sample metadata almost always included a de-identified subject ID, COVID-19 status, age in years and sex. Where available, HLA class I and class II types were obtained from metadata supplied by the sample provider rather than from assay-based typing.

The paper's findings and limits, for the study overall: The quantity of clinical and demographic metadata differed by source and by participant and was supplied without curation.

Of note for this clone: What antigen it recognizes has not been identified. Qualities for individual bases were not recorded, and no much larger clone is one base off.

In the prospective study, participants were roughly 18 to 89 years old, resided in about two dozen geographic areas of the United States, and were enrolled through a virtual design. In the prospective study, participants were assigned to cohorts based on the clinical history participants reported in a screening survey and a study questionnaire. In the prospective study, mobile phlebotomists collected whole blood, serum and a nasopharyngeal or oropharyngeal swab from each participant. Prospective study participants could optionally give additional blood draws and questionnaires over an approximately 2-month period. Before DNA extraction, prospective study blood samples were shipped either frozen or at room temperature. TCRbeta CDR3 regions were amplified from genomic DNA using the immunoSEQ Assay, a bias-controlled multiplex PCR. As for how the authors treated the data: Within the assay, amplification of reference gene primers was used to estimate how many nucleated cells each sample contained. To quantify the absolute abundance of each unique TCRbeta CDR3 rearrangement, sequence reads were collapsed and filtered. For each sample, productive Simpson clonality was calculated as the square root of Simpson's diversity index over productive rearrangements. As stored in TCRdb, this immuneACCESS dataset retains in-frame rearrangements with V and J assigned. A fraction of the clones does not appear; measured against another copy, unresolved V genes explain less than half of the discrepancy, and the remainder lacks a known reason. For V, J and clone size, that table is used; D and trimming come from the DNA. Across this sample there are around 280,000 clones, with 85% to 90% seen only once. The top ten constitute about 1.7% of the sample.

The sequenced sample consisted of PBMCs or T cells enriched from blood (not recorded which). This sequence originates from a woman between 18 and 29 years old with acute COVID-19.

The sequenced DNA: TGCGCCAGCAGCGGTCTCGGGGGAGAAACGAGAGGAAACACCATATATTTT. Its protein reads: CASSGLGGETRGNTIYF. The rearrangement joined TRBV4-3 to TRBJ1-3; 5 matching bases give a weak D call of TRBD1. V drops 5 bases and J drops 4 bases, leaving 21 bases in between. The germline V gene yields LGHNA for CDR1 and YSLEER for CDR2. From cysteine to phenylalanine, the CDR3 is 17 amino acids long. This entry keeps only the CDR3 DNA: 51 bases, framed from base 1.